This T cell receptor (beta chain) came from a study of CD4 and CD8 cells across lung adenocarcinoma regions. TCRdb redid the calling of the PCR reads with MiXCR, one entry per CDR3 protein. The sample carries around 15,000 distinct CDR3 sequences, around 45% recorded once. Sample share makes this clonotype medium-sized. Looked up from germline, CDR1 is LGHNT and CDR2 is FRNRAP. This CDR3 has 15 residues. V gave up 4 bases and J gave up 5 bases; unmatched junction bases: 10. Samples came from patients with localized non-small cell lung adenocarcinoma. The V gene is TRBV12-5, the J gene TRBJ2-5; 7 positions agree with TRBD1. The receptor's source is a male donor with lung adenocarcinoma. The CD4 and CD8 labels of this study may be unreliable. Sequenced sample: CD4+ T cells from the center of a lung tumor. The CDR3 region is CASGSPGTQGETQYF. In DNA form, the CDR3 reads TGTGCTAGTGGTTCCCCGGGGACACAGGGGGAGACCCAGTACTTC.